This T cell receptor beta chain derives from a study of blood T cell repertoires in COVID-19. CDR1 and CDR2 (germline): MNHEY, SMNVEV (reference sequence). V lost 6 bases, J lost 3 bases, and 14 bases lay in between. The length of the CDR3 is 14 residues. The table lists this clone with a few counts. The cohort comprised adults aged 18 to 89 years residing in about 25 US areas. Clinical histories supplied by participants themselves formed the basis of cohort assignment. In the authors' methods: Amplification of reference gene primers was used by the study to estimate nucleated cell counts. The assay was immunoSEQ multiplex PCR, and TCRdb's table has in-frame clones only and misses some. The DNA was the basis for D and trimming; V, J and clone size are from that table. The repertoire holds roughly 250,000 clones, with around nine tenths as singletons.

The rearrangement joins TRBV27 to TRBJ1-2, with a tentative D call TRBD1 (6 bases). The sequenced sample was PBMCs or T cells enriched from blood (not recorded which). The receptor comes from a woman in her forties or fifties who had recovered from COVID-19. The CDR3 sequence is CASSPTGPHYGYTF. DNA for the CDR3: TGTGCCAGCAGCCCGACAGGTCCCCACTATGGCTACACCTTC.